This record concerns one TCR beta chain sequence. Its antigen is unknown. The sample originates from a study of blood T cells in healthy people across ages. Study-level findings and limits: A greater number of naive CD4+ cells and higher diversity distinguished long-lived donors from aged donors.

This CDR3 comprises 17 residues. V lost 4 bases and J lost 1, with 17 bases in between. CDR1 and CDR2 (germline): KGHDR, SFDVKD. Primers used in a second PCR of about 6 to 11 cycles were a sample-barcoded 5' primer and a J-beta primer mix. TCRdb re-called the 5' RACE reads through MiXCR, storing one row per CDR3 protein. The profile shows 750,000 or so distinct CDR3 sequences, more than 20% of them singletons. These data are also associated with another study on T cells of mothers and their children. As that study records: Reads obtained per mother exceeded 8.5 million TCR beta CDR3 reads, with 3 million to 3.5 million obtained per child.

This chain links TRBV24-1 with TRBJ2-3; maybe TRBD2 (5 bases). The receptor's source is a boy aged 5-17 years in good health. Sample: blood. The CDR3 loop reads CATSDRSSLDCTDTQYF. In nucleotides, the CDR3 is TGTGCCACCAGTGACCGATCCTCACTAGATTGCACAGATACGCAGTATTTT.